Listed here is a single T cell receptor (beta chain). The antigen is not known. This sample is part of a study of graft-versus-host responses after intestinal transplantation. Regarding the study as a whole: Circulating GvH clone levels at their peak were associated with HvG declines (early post-transplant).

CDR3 length: 11 amino acids. Germline CDR1 is SQVTM and CDR2 is ANQGSEA. Repertoires were generated with immunoSEQ multiplex PCR, while TCRdb's copy carries only in-frame clones and drops some. The sample yields more than 85,000 clones, under 95% seen once. This receptor was obtained from a human donor who received an intestinal transplant. Specimen: unstimulated CD8+ T cells sorted from spleen or lymph node cells, collected before intestinal transplant. The V and J genes are TRBV29-1 and TRBJ1-1; no definite D call. The CDR3 nucleotides read TGCTCCTCGTTCGACTACACTGAAGCTTTCTTT. Residues: CSSFDYTEAFF.